The 16 T cell receptor beta chains given below trace back to one sample, sequenced in a study of blood T cell repertoires in COVID-19. Clones were read by immunoSEQ multiplex PCR, and TCRdb kept only the in-frame ones, dropping some. The sample carries a few hundred thousand clones, 88% recorded once. The sequencing sample was made of PBMCs or T cells enriched from blood (not recorded which). The receptors here all came from a woman aged 18 to 35 who had recovered from COVID-19.

The rearrangement uses TRBV27 and TRBJ2-7; tentatively, D is TRBD1 (6 bases). The germline V and J ends were trimmed by 5 bases and 9 bases, with 17 bases remaining between them. CDR1 and CDR2 from the germline V gene are MNHEY and SMNVEV (reference sequence). The CDR3 consists of 13 residues. CDR3 region: CASSENRVGGQYF. The CDR3 DNA sequence: TGTGCCAGCAGTGAAAACAGGGTGGGCGGGCAGTACTTC.

The chain joins TRBV7-9 to TRBJ1-3, with 9 nucleotides matching TRBD1. J gave up 4 bases and V 5 bases, and 3 bases lay outside the gene matches. This CDR3 region has 14 residues. Germline V gene data show CDR1 as SEHNR and CDR2 as FQNEAQ (reference sequence). This chain's CDR3 is CASSPGTGGNTIYF. CDR3 nucleotides: TGTGCCAGCAGCCCCGGGACAGGGGGAAACACCATATATTTT.

The V call is TRBV9, the J call TRBJ1-4; 9 positions agree with TRBD1. Germline assignment: CDR1 SGDLS and CDR2 YYNGEE. This CDR3 has 19 residues. The J segment lost 0 bases and the V segment lost 2 bases, leaving 11 bases of the junction unmatched. The CDR3 nucleotides are TGTGCCAGCAGCGTTCAGGCGGGACAGGGCAGTACAACTAATGAAAAACTGTTTTTT. Translation gives CASSVQAGQGSTTNEKLFF.

The chain links TRBV15 to TRBJ1-4, with 7 bases aligning to TRBD1. The CDR3 runs 16 residues. V shed 9 bases and J 5 bases; nucleotides not matched to a gene: 15. Germline CDR1 LNHNV, CDR2 YYDKDF (reference sequence). Written as DNA, the CDR3 is TGTGCCACGAGTGGACAGGCCAGAAAAAGAAATGAAAAACTGTTTTTT. Protein product: CATSGQARKRNEKLFF.

The chain recombines TRBV28 with TRBJ1-2, with D perhaps matching TRBD1 (5 bases). The CDR3 is made up of 15 amino acids. Trimming pared 6 bases from V and 3 bases from J, leaving 17 bases between. The V gene's germline CDR1 is MDHEN and CDR2 SYDVKM. The CDR3 nucleotides read TGTGCCAGCAGCCATTCTACGGACACCTACTATGGCTACACCTTC. Translating gives CASSHSTDTYYGYTF.

V usage is TRBV4-1 and J usage is TRBJ2-5, with TRBD2 identical over 8 bases. Trimming removed 4 bases from V and 4 bases from J; junction bases left unmatched: 14. Looked up from germline, CDR1 is MGHRA and CDR2 is YSYEKL. The CDR3 spans 17 residues. The CDR3 coding sequence is TGCGCCAGCAGCCCCGAACTCGGGGGGGCATATTTAGAGACCCAGTACTTC. This encodes CASSPELGGAYLETQYF.

The chain employs TRBV5-5 and TRBJ1-1, with D unresolved. Trimming took off 6 bases at V and 0 bases at J, with 18 bases between the two ends. The CDR3 extends over 16 amino acids. Germline values: CDR1 SGHKS, CDR2 YYEKEE (reference sequence). For the CDR3, the DNA is TGTGCCAGCACTAACCCTCCCGCCGCGATGAACACTGAAGCTTTCTTT. Translation: CASTNPPAAMNTEAFF.

The CDR3 DNA reads as TGTGCCATCAGTGAGACGGGGGGCCGCGGAAACACCATATATTTT. It encodes CAISETGGRGNTIYF. The chain recombines TRBV10-3 with TRBJ1-3; weak D call: TRBD1 (6 bases). V was shortened by 2 bases and J by 4 bases, with 12 bases between the two germline ends. The CDR3 is 15 amino acids. Germline-derived CDR1 and CDR2 are ENHRY and SYGVKD.

V and J are TRBV12-3 or TRBV12-4 and TRBJ2-5, with a weak D call TRBD1 (7 bases). The V and J ends lost 6 bases and 4 bases respectively, with 9 bases between them. This CDR3 is 12 amino acids long. CDR3 in amino acids: CASRQGGETQYF. The CDR3 DNA follows: TGTGCCAGCAGGCAGGGGGGAGAGACCCAGTACTTC.

The chain joins TRBV6-2 or TRBV6-3 to TRBJ2-5; tentatively, D is TRBD2 (5 bases). The CDR3 consists of 15 residues. CDR1 and CDR2 (germline): MNHEY, SVGEGT. V was shortened by 0 bases and J by 5 bases, with 13 bases between the two germline ends. CDR3 protein: CASSYSPDRGETQYF. In DNA form, the CDR3 reads TGTGCCAGCAGTTACTCCCCGGACCGAGGGGAGACCCAGTACTTC.

J is TRBJ2-2 and V is TRBV5-1; D is perhaps TRBD1 (5 bases). The CDR3 runs 16 residues. V lost 0 bases to trimming and J lost 4 bases, with 13 bases between them. CDR1 and CDR2 from the germline V gene are SGHRS and YFSETQ. The CDR3 DNA is TGCGCCAGCAGCTTGGCCGGTCAGGGTGGCACCGGGGAGCTGTTTTTT. Amino acids: CASSLAGQGGTGELFF.

V usage is TRBV3-1 (or the pseudogene TRBV3-2) and J usage is TRBJ2-6; D unresolved. Between the trimmed V and J ends, which lost 3 bases and 2 bases, there was a span of 8 bases. Germline V lookup: CDR1 LGHDT, CDR2 YNNKEL (reference sequence). The CDR3 length is 15 residues. CDR3 DNA: TGTGCCAGCAGCCACTCGGTAGCTGGGGCCAACGTCCTGACTTTC. It specifies CASSHSVAGANVLTF.

The V gene is TRBV7-9, the J gene TRBJ2-7, with 8 bases identical to TRBD2. The CDR3 loop spans 15 amino acids. CDR1 is SEHNR, CDR2 FQNEAQ, per germline (reference sequence). The V segment lost 6 bases and the J segment 0 bases; nucleotides outside the gene matches: 7. The CDR3 region has the DNA TGTGCCAGCAGTCCTTTAGCGGGAAGCTCCTACGAGCAGTACTTC. It specifies CASSPLAGSSYEQYF.

V and J are TRBV6-1 and TRBJ1-4; possible D gene TRBD1, 6 bases. CDR3 size: 15 residues. Between the trimmed V and J ends, which lost 2 bases and 9 bases, there was a span of 16 bases. Germline loops: CDR1 MNHNS, CDR2 SASEGT. The CDR3 loop reads CASSEHLDRLQKLFF. The DNA for the CDR3 is TGTGCCAGCAGTGAACACCTGGACAGACTCCAAAAACTGTTTTTT.

V and J are TRBV19 and TRBJ2-7, with a weak D call TRBD1 (6 bases). V shed 4 bases and J shed 0 bases, with 19 bases lying between them. CDR1 is LNHDA and CDR2 is SQIVND in the germline V gene (reference sequence). The length of the CDR3 is 17 residues. CDR3 sequence (DNA): TGTGCCAGTAGTACCACAGGGATTCCCCCAAGCTCCTACGAGCAGTACTTC. Translating it yields CASSTTGIPPSSYEQYF.

This chain's CDR3 is CAAGTGISEQYF. The CDR3 DNA reads TGTGCCGCCGGGACAGGGATAAGCGAGCAGTACTTC. The chain has TRBV2 and TRBJ2-7; 9 bases are a match to TRBD1. The CDR3 extends over 12 amino acids. V lost 11 bases, J lost 6 bases, and 8 bases stayed unmatched. Germline CDR1 and CDR2: SNHLY and FYNNEI.